This entry concerns a single T cell receptor beta chain. The V segment lost 9 bases and the J segment 2 bases; nucleotides outside the gene matches: 7. Germline assignment: CDR1 SGHTA and CDR2 FQGNSA. The CDR3 runs to 15 residues. This sample was taken from a study of T cell responses to AZD1222 COVID-19 vaccine. Assay: immunoSEQ multiplex PCR; the TCRdb copy retains only in-frame clones and omits some. The data show roughly 77,000 clones, approximately 91% seen once. The source material was peripheral blood, sampled on day 0 of AZD1222 vaccination. The TCR comes from an adult in good health. V and J are TRBV7-2 and TRBJ2-1, with 10 positions matching TRBD2. CDR3 sequence reads: CASQLSGGAYNEQFF. Here the CDR3 DNA reads TGTGCCAGTCAACTGAGCGGGGGGGCCTACAATGAGCAGTTCTTC.